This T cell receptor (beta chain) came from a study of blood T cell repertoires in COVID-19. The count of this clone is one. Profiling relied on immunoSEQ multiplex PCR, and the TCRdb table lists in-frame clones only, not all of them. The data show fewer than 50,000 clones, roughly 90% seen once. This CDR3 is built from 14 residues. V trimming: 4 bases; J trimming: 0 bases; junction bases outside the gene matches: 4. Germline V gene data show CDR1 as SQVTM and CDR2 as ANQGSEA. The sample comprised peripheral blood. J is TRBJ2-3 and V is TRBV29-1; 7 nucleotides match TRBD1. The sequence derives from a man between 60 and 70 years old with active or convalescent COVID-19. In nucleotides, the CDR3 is TGCAGCGTTGGACAGGGCACTAGCACAGATACGCAGTATTTT. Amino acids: CSVGQGTSTDTQYF.